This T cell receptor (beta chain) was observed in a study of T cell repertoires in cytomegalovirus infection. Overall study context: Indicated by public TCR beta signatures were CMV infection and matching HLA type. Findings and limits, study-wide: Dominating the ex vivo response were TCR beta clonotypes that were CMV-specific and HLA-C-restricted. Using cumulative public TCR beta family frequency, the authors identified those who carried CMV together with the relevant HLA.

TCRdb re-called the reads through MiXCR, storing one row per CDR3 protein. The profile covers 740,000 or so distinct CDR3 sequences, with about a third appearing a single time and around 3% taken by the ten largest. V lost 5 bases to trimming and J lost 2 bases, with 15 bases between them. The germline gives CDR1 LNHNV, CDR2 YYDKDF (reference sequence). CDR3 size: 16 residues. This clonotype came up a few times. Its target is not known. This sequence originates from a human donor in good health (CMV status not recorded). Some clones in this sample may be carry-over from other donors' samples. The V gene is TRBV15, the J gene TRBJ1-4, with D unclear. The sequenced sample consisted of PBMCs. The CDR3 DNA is TGTGCCACCAGCCCGGGATTCAAAGGGACTAATGAAAAACTGTTTTTT. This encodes CATSPGFKGTNEKLFF. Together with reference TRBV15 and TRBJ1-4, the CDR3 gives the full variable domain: DAMVIQNPRYQVTQFGKPVTLSCSQTLNHNVMYWYQQKSSQAPKLLFHYYDKDFNNEADTPDNFQSRRPNTSFCFLDIRSPGLGDTAMYLCATSPGFKGTNEKLFFGSGTQLSVL.